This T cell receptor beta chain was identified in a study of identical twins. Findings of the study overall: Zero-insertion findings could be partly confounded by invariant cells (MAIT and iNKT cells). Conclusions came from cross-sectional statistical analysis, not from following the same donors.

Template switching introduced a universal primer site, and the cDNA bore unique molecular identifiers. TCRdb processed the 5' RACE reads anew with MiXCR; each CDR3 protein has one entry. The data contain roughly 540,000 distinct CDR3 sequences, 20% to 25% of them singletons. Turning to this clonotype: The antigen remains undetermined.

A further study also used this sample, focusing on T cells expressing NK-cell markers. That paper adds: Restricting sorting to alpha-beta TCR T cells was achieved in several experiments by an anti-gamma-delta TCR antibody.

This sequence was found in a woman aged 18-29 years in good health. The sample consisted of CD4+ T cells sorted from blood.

The DNA for the CDR3 is TGCAGTGCTAGAGACGAGGCCCTCACGCAGTATTTT. This sequence encodes CSARDEALTQYF. The rearrangement links TRBV20-1 to TRBJ2-3; D is unclear. The CDR3 covers 12 residues. With 0 bases removed from V and 9 bases from J, the gap between germline ends came to 10 bases. Germline V gene data show CDR1 as DFQATT and CDR2 as SNEGSKA (reference sequence).